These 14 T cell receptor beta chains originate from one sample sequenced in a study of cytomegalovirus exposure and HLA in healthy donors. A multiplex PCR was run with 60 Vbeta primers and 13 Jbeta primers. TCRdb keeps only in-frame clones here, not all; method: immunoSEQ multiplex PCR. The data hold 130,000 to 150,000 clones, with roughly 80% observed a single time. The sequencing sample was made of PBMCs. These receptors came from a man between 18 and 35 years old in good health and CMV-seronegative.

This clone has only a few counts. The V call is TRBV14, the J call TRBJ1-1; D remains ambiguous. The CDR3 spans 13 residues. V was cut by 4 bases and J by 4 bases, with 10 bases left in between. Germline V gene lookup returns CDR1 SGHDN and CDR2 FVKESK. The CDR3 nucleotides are TGTGCCAGCAGCCCACGGGTTGGCACTGAAGCTTTCTTT. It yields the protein CASSPRVGTEAFF.

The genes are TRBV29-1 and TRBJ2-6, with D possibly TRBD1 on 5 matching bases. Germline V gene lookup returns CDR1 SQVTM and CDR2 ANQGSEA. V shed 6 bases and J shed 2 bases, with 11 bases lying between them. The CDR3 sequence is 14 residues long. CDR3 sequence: CSVPGAAGANVLTF. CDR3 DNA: TGCAGCGTCCCTGGGGCAGCTGGGGCCAACGTCCTGACTTTC.

In nucleotides, the CDR3 is TGTGCCAGCAGCTTGTTGGACGGGGGATCACTCTCTGGGGCCAACGTCCTGACTTTC. It specifies CASSLLDGGSLSGANVLTF. The rearrangement joins TRBV11-2 to TRBJ2-6, with a tentative D call TRBD2 (6 bases). Germline V gives CDR1 SGHAT, CDR2 FQNNGV. The length of the CDR3 is 19 residues. Trimming took 3 bases from V and 0 from J, leaving 18 bases between them.

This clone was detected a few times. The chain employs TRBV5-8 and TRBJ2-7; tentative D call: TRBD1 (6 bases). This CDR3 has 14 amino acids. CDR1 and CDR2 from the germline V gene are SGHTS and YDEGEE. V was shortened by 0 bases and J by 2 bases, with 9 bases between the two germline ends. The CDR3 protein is CASSLAPGAYEQYF. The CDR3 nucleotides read TGTGCCAGCAGCTTGGCTCCAGGGGCCTACGAGCAGTACTTC.

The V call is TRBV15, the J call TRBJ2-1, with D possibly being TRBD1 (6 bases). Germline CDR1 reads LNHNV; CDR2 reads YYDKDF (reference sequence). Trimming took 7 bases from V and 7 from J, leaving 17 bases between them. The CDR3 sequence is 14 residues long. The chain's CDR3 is CATKGPDSLNEQFF. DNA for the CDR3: TGTGCCACCAAGGGACCGGACAGCCTTAATGAGCAGTTCTTC.

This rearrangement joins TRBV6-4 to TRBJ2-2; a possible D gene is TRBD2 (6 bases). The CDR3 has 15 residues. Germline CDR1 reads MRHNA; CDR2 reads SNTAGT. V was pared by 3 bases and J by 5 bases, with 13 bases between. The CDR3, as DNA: TGTGCCAGCAGTGATCGGGGGTCTGAGACCGGGGAGCTGTTTTTT. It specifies CASSDRGSETGELFF.

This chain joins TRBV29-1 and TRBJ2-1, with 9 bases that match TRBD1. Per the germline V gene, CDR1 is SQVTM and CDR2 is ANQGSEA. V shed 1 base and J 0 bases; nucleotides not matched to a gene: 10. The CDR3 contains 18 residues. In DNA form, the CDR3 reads TGCAGCGTTGAAGGCGTTACAGGGGGCGTTAGCTCCTACAATGAGCAGTTCTTC. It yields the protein CSVEGVTGGVSSYNEQFF.

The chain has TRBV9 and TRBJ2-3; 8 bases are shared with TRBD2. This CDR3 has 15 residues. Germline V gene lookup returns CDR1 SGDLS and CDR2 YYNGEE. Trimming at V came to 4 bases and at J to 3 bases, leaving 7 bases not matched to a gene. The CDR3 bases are TGTGCCAGCAGCCCCGGGGGGGCCGGGACAGATACGCAGTATTTT. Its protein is CASSPGGAGTDTQYF.

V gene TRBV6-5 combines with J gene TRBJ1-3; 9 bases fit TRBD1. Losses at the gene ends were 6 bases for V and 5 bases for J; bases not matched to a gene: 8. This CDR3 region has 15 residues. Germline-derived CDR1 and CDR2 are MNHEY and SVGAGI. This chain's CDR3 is CASRSTGGNRNTIYF. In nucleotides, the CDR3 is TGTGCCAGCAGGTCAACAGGGGGCAATAGAAACACCATATATTTT.

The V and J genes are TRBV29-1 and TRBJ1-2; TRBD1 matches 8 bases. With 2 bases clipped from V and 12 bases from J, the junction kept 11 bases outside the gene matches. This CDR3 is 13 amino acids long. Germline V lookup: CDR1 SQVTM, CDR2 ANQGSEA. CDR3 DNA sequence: TGCAGCGTTGAATCTGGGACAGGAGGGCACGACACCTTC. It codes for CSVESGTGGHDTF.

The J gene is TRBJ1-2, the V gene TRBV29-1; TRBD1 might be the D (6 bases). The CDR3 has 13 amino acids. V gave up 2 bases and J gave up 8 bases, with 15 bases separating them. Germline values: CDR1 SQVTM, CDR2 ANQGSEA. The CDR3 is CSVEHRTGSGYTF. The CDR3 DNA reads TGCAGCGTTGAACACCGAACAGGGTCGGGCTACACCTTC.

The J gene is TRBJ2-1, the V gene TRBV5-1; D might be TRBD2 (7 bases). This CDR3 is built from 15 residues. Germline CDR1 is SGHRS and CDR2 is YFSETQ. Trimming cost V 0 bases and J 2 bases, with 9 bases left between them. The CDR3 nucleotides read TGCGCCAGCAGCTTGGCGGGGGGCACCTACAATGAGCAGTTCTTC. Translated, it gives CASSLAGGTYNEQFF. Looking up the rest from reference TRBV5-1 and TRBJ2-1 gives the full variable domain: KAGVTQTPRYLIKTRGQQVTLSCSPISGHRSVSWYQQTPGQGLQFLFEYFSETQRNKGNFPGRFSGRQFSNSRSEMNVSTLELGDSALYLCASSLAGGTYNEQFFGPGTRLTVL.

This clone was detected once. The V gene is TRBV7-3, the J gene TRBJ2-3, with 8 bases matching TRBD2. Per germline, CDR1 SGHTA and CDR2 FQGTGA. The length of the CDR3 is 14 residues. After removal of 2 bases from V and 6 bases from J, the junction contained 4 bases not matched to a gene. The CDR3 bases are TGTGCCAGCAGCTTAGGGACTAGACTGGATACGCAGTATTTT. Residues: CASSLGTRLDTQYF.

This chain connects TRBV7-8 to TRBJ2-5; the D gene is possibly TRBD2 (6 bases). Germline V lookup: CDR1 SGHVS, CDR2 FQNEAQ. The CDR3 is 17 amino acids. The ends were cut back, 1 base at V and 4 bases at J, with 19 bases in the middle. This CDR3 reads CASSLVGGWSMGETQYF. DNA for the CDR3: TGTGCCAGCAGCTTAGTGGGGGGTTGGTCTATGGGAGAGACCCAGTACTTC.